One and the same sample provided the 17 T cell receptor beta chains below, sequenced in a study of shared clonotypes between healthy human individuals. The method was immunoSEQ multiplex PCR; TCRdb's version includes in-frame clones alone and lacks a portion of them. This table holds around 2.3 million clones, more than 90% found once. The material sequenced was naive CD4+ T cells sorted from blood. Subset in this sample: CD45RA+ positively selected. The source is a man in his late teens or twenties in good health.

V is TRBV19 and J is TRBJ2-3, with TRBD1 identical over 9 bases. V gave up 6 bases and J gave up 0 bases; unmatched junction bases: 4. CDR3 size: 15 residues. From germline, CDR1 is LNHDA and CDR2 SQIVND (reference sequence). The CDR3 sequence: CASRGQGGSTDTQYF. CDR3 in DNA: TGTGCCAGTAGGGGACAGGGAGGTAGCACAGATACGCAGTATTTT.

CDR3 sequence reads: CASSFIAGGVADTQYF. In nucleotides, the CDR3 is TGTGCCAGCAGTTTCATAGCGGGGGGCGTCGCAGATACGCAGTATTTT. The V and J genes are TRBV11-2 and TRBJ2-3, with 10 bases that match TRBD2. The CDR3 is made up of 16 amino acids. CDR1 is SGHAT, CDR2 FQNNGV, per germline. V shed 6 bases and J 4 bases; nucleotides not matched to a gene: 10.

This sequence joins TRBV4-1 and TRBJ2-2; D may correspond to TRBD1 or TRBD2 (6 bases each). Per the germline V gene, CDR1 is MGHRA and CDR2 is YSYEKL. The CDR3 is 15 residues long. V lost 3 bases and J 6 bases, leaving 14 bases between the germline ends. The CDR3 DNA is TGCGCCAGCAGCCATCCGGGGGCAGTGGCCGGGGAGCTGTTTTTT. Encoded protein: CASSHPGAVAGELFF.

The chain combines TRBV11-2 with TRBJ2-7; TRBD1 matches 9 bases. Germline V gives CDR1 SGHAT, CDR2 FQNNGV. CDR3 length equals 15 residues. The junction had 8 bases not matched to a gene; V was cut back by 5 bases and J by 3 bases. The CDR3 sequence is CASSAGQGTFYEQYF. The CDR3 nucleotides are TGTGCCAGCAGCGCCGGACAGGGGACATTCTACGAGCAGTACTTC.

The chain carries TRBV11-2 and TRBJ1-2; D remains ambiguous. Germline V CDR1 and CDR2: SGHAT, FQNNGV. The CDR3 has 14 amino acids. The V end lost 3 bases, the J end lost 2 bases, and 10 bases lay between the germline ends. The DNA of the CDR3 is TGTGCCAGCAGCTTCCCCCAGCGGAACTATGGCTACACCTTC. Protein product: CASSFPQRNYGYTF.

The CDR3 loop reads CASRTPGTGPTNYGYTF. The CDR3 bases are TGTGCCAGCAGAACTCCCGGGACAGGGCCCACCAACTATGGCTACACCTTC. The J gene is TRBJ1-2, the V gene TRBV28; 9 nucleotides align to TRBD1. Germline loops: CDR1 MDHEN, CDR2 SYDVKM. With V trimmed by 6 bases and J by 2 bases, 13 bases remained unmatched. The CDR3 runs to 17 residues.

V usage is TRBV10-3 and J usage is TRBJ1-2; D gene ambiguous. The germline V gene encodes CDR1 ENHRY and CDR2 SYGVKD. CDR3 length equals 16 residues. The germline V and J ends were trimmed by 0 bases and 4 bases, with 15 bases remaining between them. Written as DNA, the CDR3 is TGTGCCATCAGTGAGTCGTATGAGGTATCCGGCTATGGCTACACCTTC. Translation: CAISESYEVSGYGYTF.

This clone was recorded once. The V and J genes are TRBV2 and TRBJ2-2; 8 bases map to TRBD2. The CDR3 spans 15 residues. Germline CDR1 reads SNHLY; CDR2 reads FYNNEI. With V trimmed by 5 bases and J by 3 bases, 5 bases remained unmatched. CDR3 coding DNA: TGTGCCAGCAGTACTTACGGGGGGGACACCGGGGAGCTGTTTTTT. Protein sequence: CASSTYGGDTGELFF.

This clone occurred once. Other DNA sequences of this sample code for an identical CDR3. CDR3 amino acids: CASSLTGASYEQYF. For the CDR3, the DNA is TGTGCCAGCAGCTTAACAGGGGCCTCCTACGAGCAGTACTTC. The rearrangement uses TRBV7-9 and TRBJ2-7, with 7 bases that match TRBD1. V lost 2 bases and J lost 0; bases outside the gene matches: 1. Germline CDR1 is SEHNR and CDR2 is FQNEAQ (reference sequence). The CDR3 sequence is 14 residues long.

The chain carries TRBV5-1 and TRBJ2-3; TRBD2 is a possible D gene (6 bases). CDR3 length: 16 residues. Germline V gene sequence: CDR1 SGHRS, CDR2 YFSETQ. Trimming stripped 4 bases from V and 1 base from J, with 16 bases between. The CDR3 protein is CASSPIAVKGTDTQYF. CDR3 nucleotides: TGCGCCAGCAGCCCGATAGCGGTGAAGGGCACAGATACGCAGTATTTT.

The gene calls are TRBV6-1 and TRBJ1-2; D gene ambiguous. Trimming removed 5 bases from V and 8 bases from J, with 12 bases in between. This CDR3 has 12 amino acids. CDR1 and CDR2 from the germline V gene are MNHNS and SASEGT. The CDR3 here is CASSTRARGYTF. The CDR3 DNA reads TGTGCCAGCAGTACTAGGGCCAGAGGCTACACCTTC.

Details on this clone: A junction boundary mismatches the germline segment, possibly from a read error. The chain links TRBV15 to TRBJ2-7; no definite D call. CDR1 is LNHNV and CDR2 is YYDKDF in the germline V gene (reference sequence). CDR3 size: 14 residues. CDR3 bases: TGCGCCACCAGCAGAGCCCCAGTGGGCTACGAGCAGTACTTC. Protein product: CATSRAPVGYEQYF.

As concerns this clone: Other DNA variants within this sample encode the same CDR3. CDR3: CASSYSGQETQYF. CDR3 nucleotide sequence: TGTGCCAGCAGTTATAGCGGGCAAGAGACCCAGTACTTC. The V call is TRBV6-6, the J call TRBJ2-5, with 7 bases lining up with TRBD2. With V trimmed by 3 bases and J by 2 bases, 0 bases remained unmatched. The CDR3 has 13 residues. Germline V CDR1 and CDR2: MNHNY, SVGAGI (reference sequence).

Remarks on this clone: Other nucleotide sequences in the sample specify the same CDR3. The J gene is TRBJ1-3, the V gene TRBV10-3; D is undetermined. The CDR3 sequence is 13 residues long. Deletions cut 4 bases from V and 4 bases from J, with 8 bases between. From germline, CDR1 is ENHRY and CDR2 SYGVKD. The CDR3 reads CAISGSPGNTIYF. The CDR3 DNA reads TGTGCCATCAGTGGCTCACCCGGAAACACCATATATTTT.

This sequence joins TRBV5-4 and TRBJ2-3, with 12 bases that match TRBD1. The CDR3 contains 17 residues. Trimming took 0 bases from V and 4 from J; bases not matched to a gene: 6. Per the germline V gene, CDR1 is SGHNT and CDR2 is YYREEE (reference sequence). The CDR3 DNA reads TGTGCCAGCAGCTTGGAGGGTCGGGACAGGGGGCCAGATACGCAGTATTTT. Protein: CASSLEGRDRGPDTQYF.

The chain joins TRBV5-1 to TRBJ1-2; the D gene is possibly TRBD1 (6 bases). Germline V gene lookup returns CDR1 SGHRS and CDR2 YFSETQ. Trimming left V 4 bases short and J 8 bases short, with 24 bases between. This CDR3 spans 16 amino acids. The DNA for the CDR3 is TGCGCCAGCAGCGACCCTACAGGGAGCCTAGGCTTGGGCTACACCTTC. Encoded protein: CASSDPTGSLGLGYTF.

Details on this clone: Within the sample, other DNA sequences also encode this same CDR3. The chain carries TRBV30 and TRBJ1-5; TRBD1 is a possible D gene (6 bases). Trimming left V 0 bases short and J 5 bases short, with 8 bases between. This CDR3 is built from 13 residues. CDR1 is GTSNPN and CDR2 is SVGIG in the germline V gene (reference sequence). In nucleotides, the CDR3 is TGTGCCTGGAGTGTAGGGGGAGATCAGCCCCAGCATTTT. Translating it yields CAWSVGGDQPQHF.